The present entry profiles one T cell receptor (beta chain) with its context. Its antigen is not identified. A J-beta primer mix and a sample-barcoded 5' primer were used in a second PCR of roughly 6 to 11 cycles. Each CDR3 protein gets one entry after TCRdb re-called the 5' RACE reads with MiXCR. The sample includes roughly 1.4 million distinct CDR3 sequences, approximately 59% of them seen just once. The data belong to a study of blood T cells in healthy people across ages. Study findings and constraints: As naive T cell percentage varied, TCR beta diversity correlated strongly with it.

Sequenced material: blood. This TCR was sampled from a man between 18 and 29 years old in good health.

CDR3 sequence (DNA): TGTGCCAGCAGCTTCCCGTGGACTGGCAATGAGCAGTTCTTC. The encoded protein is CASSFPWTGNEQFF. The chain couples TRBV7-2 to TRBJ2-1; perhaps TRBD2 as D (5 bases). Germline CDR1 SGHTA, CDR2 FQGNSA. The CDR3 is 14 residues long. V lost 3 bases and J 6 bases, leaving 12 bases between the germline ends.